Listed below are T cell receptor beta chains from one sample, sequenced in a study of blood T cell repertoires in COVID-19. The table came from immunoSEQ multiplex PCR; TCRdb's copy has only in-frame clones and leaves some out. The sample includes about 320,000 clones, 85% of them seen just once. Sample: PBMCs or T cells enriched from blood (not recorded which). These receptors all come from a woman aged 30 to 39 who had been exposed to COVID-19. The CDR3 runs from the conserved cysteine through the conserved F or W. The D gene is left open where the match is weak. Size is omitted from some rows. Given values are once, few, many or a class for expanded clones.

D gene: .
V gene: TRBV3-1/TRBV3-2
clone size: .
J gene: TRBJ2-7
CDR3 DNA: TGTGCCAGCAGCCAGGCCCGACAGACCTACGAGCAGTACTTC
CDR3 protein: CASSQARQTYEQYF

D gene: TRBD1
V gene: TRBV29-1
clone size: .
J gene: TRBJ1-2
CDR3 DNA: TGCAGCGTTGCAACCGGGACAGGGGGCTGGGTAAGCTATGGCTACACCTTC
CDR3 protein: CSVATGTGGWVSYGYTF

D gene: TRBD1
V gene: TRBV7-9
clone size: few
J gene: TRBJ1-1
CDR3 DNA: TGTGCCAGCATCCTAACCCCCATGACAGGGGGCGTACACACTGAAGCTTTCTTT
CDR3 protein: CASILTPMTGGVHTEAFF

D gene: TRBD2
V gene: TRBV30
clone size: .
J gene: TRBJ2-7
CDR3 DNA: TGTGCCGGAGAGACTAGCGGGATATCCTACGAGCAGTACTTC
CDR3 protein: CAGETSGISYEQYF

D gene: .
V gene: TRBV4-3
clone size: .
J gene: TRBJ1-2
CDR3 DNA: TGCGCCAGCAGCAGAAAGCGACAGAGCTATGGCTACACCTTC
CDR3 protein: CASSRKRQSYGYTF

D gene: TRBD2
V gene: TRBV4-2
clone size: .
J gene: TRBJ2-5
CDR3 DNA: TGTGCCAGCAGCCAAGATCATCGCGGGGGGGAGGAGACCCAGTACTTC
CDR3 protein: CASSQDHRGGEETQYF

D gene: TRBD2
V gene: TRBV6-1
clone size: .
J gene: TRBJ2-7
CDR3 DNA: TGTGCCAGCAGTGAACCGGTCCGGGGGGACGAGCAGTACTTC
CDR3 protein: CASSEPVRGDEQYF

D gene: .
V gene: TRBV12-3/TRBV12-4
clone size: .
J gene: TRBJ2-3
CDR3 DNA: TGTGCCAGCAGTTTAGGTTCCGCAGATACGCAGTATTTT
CDR3 protein: CASSLGSADTQYF

D gene: .
V gene: TRBV30
clone size: few
J gene: TRBJ1-5
CDR3 DNA: TGTGCCTGGAATCGGGGGGATCAGCCCCAGCATTTT
CDR3 protein: CAWNRGDQPQHF

D gene: .
V gene: TRBV7-2
clone size: .
J gene: TRBJ1-6
CDR3 DNA: TGTGCCAGCAGCTTAGCGCTAATATCACCCCTCCACTTT
CDR3 protein: CASSLALISPLHF

D gene: .
V gene: TRBV10-2
clone size: once
J gene: TRBJ1-3
CDR3 DNA: TGCGCCAGCTCCCCTGGGGGGAACACCATATATTTT
CDR3 protein: CASSPGGNTIYF

D gene: TRBD2
V gene: TRBV6-5
clone size: .
J gene: TRBJ2-1
CDR3 DNA: TGTGCCAGCAGGAGCCCGACTAGCGGGGGGGCGGAGTTCTTC
CDR3 protein: CASRSPTSGGAEFF

D gene: TRBD2
V gene: TRBV5-4
clone size: .
J gene: TRBJ2-2
CDR3 DNA: TGTGCCAGCAGCTTGGCACGGGGGGGCACCGGGGAGCTGTTTTTT
CDR3 protein: CASSLARGGTGELFF

D gene: TRBD1
V gene: TRBV19
clone size: .
J gene: TRBJ1-5
CDR3 DNA: TGTGCCAGTAGTGAAAGACAGGGAAGCAATCAGCCCCAGCATTTT
CDR3 protein: CASSERQGSNQPQHF

D gene: .
V gene: TRBV6-1
clone size: .
J gene: TRBJ1-6
CDR3 DNA: TGTGCCAGCAGTGAACACCCTTTCACGGGGAGCTCCTATAATTCACCCCTCCACTTT
CDR3 protein: CASSEHPFTGSSYNSPLHF

D gene: TRBD2
V gene: TRBV27
clone size: .
J gene: TRBJ2-2
CDR3 DNA: TGTGCCAGCAGTTCCGGACTAGCGGGAGGGACCGGGGAGCTGTTTTTT
CDR3 protein: CASSSGLAGGTGELFF

D gene: TRBD2
V gene: TRBV6-2/TRBV6-3
clone size: .
J gene: TRBJ2-3
CDR3 DNA: TGTGCCAGCAGTTACCAAGGCGGGGGTTTGGCAGATACGCAGTATTTT
CDR3 protein: CASSYQGGGLADTQYF

D gene: TRBD2
V gene: TRBV5-1
clone size: .
J gene: TRBJ2-3
CDR3 DNA: TGCGCCAGCAGCCAGCTAGCGGGGGCCACAGATACGCAGTATTTT
CDR3 protein: CASSQLAGATDTQYF

D gene: .
V gene: TRBV7-2
clone size: .
J gene: TRBJ1-6
CDR3 DNA: TGTGCCAGCAGTCCAGGACGGACAGAACCCCTCCACTTT
CDR3 protein: CASSPGRTEPLHF

D gene: .
V gene: TRBV27
clone size: .
J gene: TRBJ2-2
CDR3 DNA: TGTGCCAGCAGTTTGGAGGCGGGGGCTAACGGGGAGCTGTTTTTT
CDR3 protein: CASSLEAGANGELFF

D gene: TRBD2
V gene: TRBV7-2
clone size: .
J gene: TRBJ2-3
CDR3 DNA: TGTGCCAGCAGCCTAGAGAGGACTAGTGCAGGTCCAGATACGCAGTATTTT
CDR3 protein: CASSLERTSAGPDTQYF

D gene: TRBD2
V gene: TRBV7-3
clone size: .
J gene: TRBJ2-1
CDR3 DNA: TGTGCCAGCAGCTTAACGGGTGCTAGCGGGCTCTCTATACGGGAGCAGTTCTTC
CDR3 protein: CASSLTGASGLSIREQFF

D gene: TRBD1
V gene: TRBV13
clone size: .
J gene: TRBJ1-2
CDR3 DNA: TGTGCCAGCAGCTTACTCCGGGACAGGGTGTCCGCTAACTATGGCTACACCTTC
CDR3 protein: CASSLLRDRVSANYGYTF

D gene: TRBD2
V gene: TRBV24-1
clone size: .
J gene: TRBJ2-7
CDR3 DNA: TGTGCCACAGGCGGCACTAGCGGAAACGAGCAGTACTTC
CDR3 protein: CATGGTSGNEQYF

D gene: .
V gene: TRBV27
clone size: .
J gene: TRBJ1-5
CDR3 DNA: TGTGCCAGCAGTTTTTCCCTAGGAAATCAGCCCCAGCATTTT
CDR3 protein: CASSFSLGNQPQHF

D gene: .
V gene: TRBV30
clone size: .
J gene: TRBJ1-6
CDR3 DNA: TGTGCCTGGAGTGTAAAGTTGGCCCCACGGGGACCCCTCCACTTT
CDR3 protein: CAWSVKLAPRGPLHF